The 26 T cell receptor beta chains below all came from one sample that was sequenced in a study of OX40 agonist ivuxolimab in advanced cancers. The table came from immunoSEQ multiplex PCR; TCRdb's copy has only in-frame clones and leaves some out. The profile covers some 67,000 clones, with 85% appearing a single time and about 0.83% taken by the ten largest. The starting material was CD4+ or CD8+ T cells sorted from blood, obtained in a trial of the OX40 agonist ivuxolimab. These receptors were taken from an adult with an advanced solid tumor such as melanoma, head and neck, liver or kidney cancer.

The chain has TRBV30 and TRBJ2-7, with TRBD1 identical over 9 bases. The germline V gene has CDR1 GTSNPN and CDR2 SVGIG (reference sequence). With V trimmed by 3 bases and J by 2 bases, 5 bases remained unmatched. CDR3 length: 14 residues. The CDR3 region has the DNA TGTGCCTGGAGAGAGACAGGGGGACCCTACGAGCAGTACTTC. Its translation: CAWRETGGPYEQYF. Based on the CDR3 plus reference TRBV30 and TRBJ2-7, the full variable domain is SQTIHQWPATLVQPVGSPLSLECTVEGTSNPNLYWYRQAAGRGLQLLFYSVGIGQISSEVPQNLSASRPQDRQFILSSKKLLLSDSGFYLCAWRETGGPYEQYFGPGTRLTVT.

The gene calls are TRBV5-8 and TRBJ2-1, with D hard to call. The germline V gene encodes CDR1 SGHTS and CDR2 YDEGEE. CDR3 size: 13 residues. V was cut by 7 bases and J by 9 bases, with 17 bases left in between. CDR3: CASPNDVSGEQFF. The CDR3 DNA is TGTGCCAGCCCCAACGACGTGTCGGGTGAGCAGTTCTTC.

The V call is TRBV28, the J call TRBJ1-5; a possible D gene is TRBD1 (6 bases). The CDR3 runs to 17 residues. V was cut by 5 bases and J by 3 bases, with 20 bases left in between. Germline CDR1 MDHEN, CDR2 SYDVKM. The CDR3 DNA is TGTGCCAGCAGTCCCCCTATCGGCAGGGGACCCAATCAGCCCCAGCATTTT. As protein: CASSPPIGRGPNQPQHF.

The genes are TRBV4-3 and TRBJ2-3; 7 bases are shared with TRBD2. CDR1 LGHNA and CDR2 YSLEER come from the germline V gene. V shed 0 bases and J 6 bases; nucleotides not matched to a gene: 12. This CDR3 has 17 amino acids. DNA of the CDR3: TGCGCCAGCAGCCAAGATGCGGGGAGGGGACCGAGGGATACGCAGTATTTT. It specifies CASSQDAGRGPRDTQYF.

The sample holds a few counts of this clone. V and J are TRBV19 and TRBJ1-5; no clear D. V shed 7 bases and J shed 4 bases, with 17 bases lying between them. CDR1 and CDR2 from the germline V gene are LNHDA and SQIVND (reference sequence). The CDR3 is made up of 15 amino acids. CDR3: CASTSGPGGNQPQHF. CDR3 sequence (DNA): TGTGCCAGTACCTCCGGGCCTGGAGGAAATCAGCCCCAGCATTTT.

V usage is TRBV7-9 and J usage is TRBJ2-1; the match to TRBD2 covers 9 bases. The CDR3 contains 14 residues. Germline V gene sequence: CDR1 SEHNR, CDR2 FQNEAQ (reference sequence). After removal of 2 bases from V and 10 bases from J, the junction contained 6 bases not matched to a gene. The CDR3 loop is CASSLRGRAGEQFF. The CDR3 nucleotides are TGTGCCAGCAGCTTACGCGGGAGGGCAGGGGAGCAGTTCTTC.

The chain has TRBV7-2 and TRBJ2-1, with D unclear. This CDR3 has 14 residues. V gave up 5 bases and J gave up 7 bases, with 15 bases separating them. Germline V gene lookup returns CDR1 SGHTA and CDR2 FQGNSA. The CDR3 protein is CASSLEASPNEQFF. The CDR3 region has the DNA TGTGCCAGCAGCCTCGAGGCTTCCCCAAATGAGCAGTTCTTC.

The rearrangement links TRBV5-4 to TRBJ2-2; 9 nucleotides align to TRBD1. The CDR3 consists of 17 residues. The junction had 11 bases not matched to a gene; V was cut back by 3 bases and J by 5 bases. CDR1 is SGHNT, CDR2 YYREEE, per germline (reference sequence). The CDR3 bases are TGTGCCAGCAGCTGGGCAGCCGGGACAGGGTGGACCGGGGAGCTGTTTTTT. It specifies CASSWAAGTGWTGELFF.

The genes are TRBV2 and TRBJ2-5, with 7 bases aligning to TRBD1. The CDR3 is made up of 14 amino acids. CDR1 and CDR2 (germline): SNHLY, FYNNEI. Germline trimming cut 4 bases from V and 5 bases from J; bases unmatched to any gene: 7. CDR3 residues: CASSAGTAGETQYF. The CDR3 coding sequence is TGTGCCAGCAGTGCTGGGACAGCAGGCGAGACCCAGTACTTC.

The J gene is TRBJ1-2, the V gene TRBV30; D possibly corresponds to TRBD1 (5 bases). Germline assignment: CDR1 GTSNPN and CDR2 SVGIG (reference sequence). Trimming cost V 1 base and J 4 bases, with 13 bases left between them. The CDR3 covers 14 residues. CDR3 residues: CAWSGLVQVYGYTF. The CDR3 nucleotides are TGTGCCTGGAGTGGTTTGGTACAGGTCTATGGCTACACCTTC.

The rearrangement uses TRBV5-4 and TRBJ2-7; 9 bases fit TRBD2. After removal of 5 bases from V and 0 bases from J, the junction contained 0 bases not matched to a gene. The CDR3 is 13 amino acids. The germline V gene has CDR1 SGHNT and CDR2 YYREEE (reference sequence). The CDR3 is CASRRGGSYEQYF. CDR3 nucleotides: TGTGCCAGCAGGCGGGGGGGCTCCTACGAGCAGTACTTC. Complete variable domain (other parts from reference TRBV5-4 and TRBJ2-7): ETGVTQSPTHLIKTRGQQVTLRCSSQSGHNTVSWYQQALGQGPQFIFQYYREEENGRGNFPPRFSGLQFPNYSSELNVNALELDDSALYLCASRRGGSYEQYFGPGTRLTVT.

The V gene is TRBV5-1, the J gene TRBJ2-5; possible D gene TRBD2, 6 bases. Germline V gene lookup returns CDR1 SGHRS and CDR2 YFSETQ. V was cut by 3 bases and J by 0 bases, with 15 bases left in between. The CDR3 loop spans 16 amino acids. The CDR3, as DNA: TGCGCCAGCAGCTCCCCCCGTGGCGGGAACCAAGAGACCCAGTACTTC. Protein: CASSSPRGGNQETQYF.

V gene TRBV27 combines with J gene TRBJ2-7, with 8 bases lining up with TRBD1. Germline loops: CDR1 MNHEY, CDR2 SMNVEV (reference sequence). The trim removed 6 bases at V and 8 bases at J, leaving 6 bases unmatched. The CDR3 length is 12 residues. CDR3 in amino acids: CASSPFRGQQYF. DNA for the CDR3: TGTGCCAGCAGCCCCTTCAGGGGGCAGCAGTACTTC.

V usage is TRBV2 and J usage is TRBJ1-1; D possibly corresponds to TRBD1 (5 bases). CDR1 is SNHLY and CDR2 is FYNNEI in the germline V gene. Trimming pared 3 bases from V and 2 bases from J, leaving 16 bases between. This CDR3 contains 16 residues. This CDR3 is CASSDKGRTDNTEAFF. CDR3 bases: TGTGCCAGCAGTGACAAGGGACGGACGGATAACACTGAAGCTTTCTTT.

CDR3 region: CASSMRGQGGQPQHF. The CDR3 region has the DNA TGTGCCAGTAGTATGCGGGGACAGGGTGGTCAGCCCCAGCATTTT. This chain links TRBV19 with TRBJ1-5, with 9 positions matching TRBD1. Germline lookup yields CDR1 LNHDA and CDR2 SQIVND (reference sequence). The CDR3 runs to 15 residues. The trim removed 3 bases at V and 6 bases at J, leaving 6 bases unmatched.

This clone was counted a few times. The chain has TRBV2 and TRBJ1-2; D is unclear. CDR3 length equals 14 residues. Germline CDR1 and CDR2: SNHLY and FYNNEI. Trimming stripped 4 bases from V and 1 base from J, with 10 bases between. The CDR3 loop reads CASSAGNNNYGYTF. In nucleotides, the CDR3 is TGTGCCAGCAGTGCGGGGAATAATAACTATGGCTACACCTTC.

This CDR3 reads CASSERWITGGIKNTEAFF. CDR3 DNA: TGCGCCAGCAGTGAGAGGTGGATTACGGGGGGGATCAAGAACACTGAAGCTTTCTTT. The chain uses TRBV10-1 and TRBJ1-1; TRBD1 might be the D (5 bases). The CDR3 consists of 19 residues. Looked up from germline, CDR1 is WNHNN and CDR2 is SYGVQD (reference sequence). The V end was cut by 2 bases, the J end by 1 base, with 23 bases between.

This clone was detected only once. The chain couples TRBV14 to TRBJ2-5, with D perhaps matching TRBD1 or TRBD2 (5 bases each). Germline assignment: CDR1 SGHDN and CDR2 FVKESK. The length of the CDR3 is 15 residues. The V and J ends lost 5 bases and 0 bases respectively, with 13 bases between them. The CDR3 protein is CASSEGHGNQETQYF. The CDR3 nucleotides read TGTGCCAGCAGCGAAGGACACGGGAACCAAGAGACCCAGTACTTC.

This clone was picked up one time. The junction differs from germline at one of its ends, possibly a read error. V is TRBV11-3 and J is TRBJ2-6; no reliable D call. This CDR3 comprises 17 residues. Germline loops: CDR1 SGHNT, CDR2 YENEEA. The CDR3 region has the DNA TGCGCCAGCAGCCTCACAATCCCAAACTCTGGGGCCAACGTCCTGACTTTC. Protein: CASSLTIPNSGANVLTF.

The CDR3 is CASSHGTRGNEQFF. CDR3 DNA: TGTGCCAGCAGCCACGGGACTAGGGGGAATGAGCAGTTCTTC. The genes are TRBV4-2 and TRBJ2-1, with 8 nucleotides matching TRBD2. The germline V gene encodes CDR1 LGHNA and CDR2 YNFKEQ. The CDR3 consists of 14 residues. V lost 3 bases to trimming and J lost 7 bases; unmatched junction nucleotides: 5.

V gene TRBV18 combines with J gene TRBJ2-3; D uncertain. The CDR3 extends over 14 amino acids. Trimming removed 0 bases at V and 4 bases at J, with 8 bases between. In germline, CDR1 is KGHSH, CDR2 LQKENI. CDR3 residues: CASSPPAGSDTQYF. CDR3 nucleotide sequence: TGTGCCAGCTCACCACCCGCCGGATCAGATACGCAGTATTTT.

Here the CDR3 reads CASSAGQTTDTQYF. The CDR3 region has the DNA TGTGCCAGCAGTGCGGGACAGACCACAGATACGCAGTATTTT. The chain has TRBV2 and TRBJ2-3, with 7 bases that match TRBD1. CDR3 length: 14 residues. Germline V CDR1 and CDR2: SNHLY, FYNNEI. J lost 2 bases, V lost 4 bases, and 3 bases had no gene match.

The chain has TRBV7-2 and TRBJ1-4; a weak D match, TRBD1 (5 bases). The CDR3 extends over 14 amino acids. In germline, CDR1 is SGHTA, CDR2 FQGNSA. The V end was cut by 2 bases, the J end by 7 bases, with 11 bases between. The CDR3 nucleotides read TGTGCCAGCAGCTTAAGTCAGGGCCGTGAAAAACTGTTTTTT. Protein product: CASSLSQGREKLFF.

The chain joins TRBV12-2 to TRBJ1-1; the D call in the table, TRBD1, was not verified against the DNA. TRBV12-2 is an annotated pseudogene. CDR3 length: 16 amino acids. CDR3 coding DNA: TGTGCAAGTCGCTTAGATCGGACAGGATCGAACACTGAAGCTTTCTTT. As protein: CASRLDRTGSNTEAFF.

This clone is a singleton in its sample. The CDR3 DNA is TGTGCCAGCAGTTCGCGTTATAATTCACCCCTCCACTTT. Its protein is CASSSRYNSPLHF. The chain is built from TRBV27 and TRBJ1-6; D unclear. Germline CDR1 MNHEY, CDR2 SMNVEV (reference sequence). The CDR3 spans 13 residues. With 4 bases removed from V and 4 bases from J, the gap between germline ends came to 5 bases.

J is TRBJ2-5 and V is TRBV19; perhaps TRBD1 as D (6 bases). There are 13 residues in the CDR3. CDR1 and CDR2 from the germline V gene are LNHDA and SQIVND (reference sequence). V lost 5 bases and J 7 bases, leaving 14 bases between the germline ends. CDR3 protein: CASSVREGGTQYF. The CDR3 DNA reads TGTGCCAGTAGTGTCCGGGAAGGGGGGACCCAGTACTTC.